One sample yielded the 27 T cell receptor beta chains listed below, sequenced in a study of blood T cell repertoires in COVID-19 (TCRdb year 2020). The method was the immunoSEQ multiplex PCR assay. Entries here come from immuneACCESS through TCRdb and include only in-frame sequences with V and J called. Some clones fail to appear in such tables; in the studies checked, an unresolved V gene covers under half of the shortfall, and the cause of the remainder is unknown. The sample profile shows 65,000 to 90,000 clones; around 80% of them were found once. Jointly, the top ten make up around 29% of the sample. Sequencing was carried out using peripheral blood. These TCRs come from a woman aged 80 or over with acute or convalescent COVID-19.

The chain combines TRBV3-1 (or the pseudogene TRBV3-2) with TRBJ2-7, with D maybe TRBD2 (5 bases). V was shortened by 5 bases and J by 8 bases, with 16 bases between the two germline ends. CDR3 length: 13 amino acids. Per germline, CDR1 LGHDT and CDR2 YNNKEL (reference sequence). In nucleotides, the CDR3 is TGTGCCAGCAGCTGGGAGAGGTTGAAACAGCAGTACTTC. Encoded protein: CASSWERLKQQYF.

This rearrangement joins TRBV19 to TRBJ1-6, with 7 positions matching TRBD1. V was clipped by 7 bases and J by 10 bases; unmatched bases: 19. The germline V gene has CDR1 LNHDA and CDR2 SQIVND (reference sequence). This CDR3 has 17 residues. This CDR3 reads CASTYTLGQAGQSPLHF. CDR3 DNA sequence: TGTGCCAGTACCTACACCTTAGGACAGGCGGGCCAATCACCCCTCCACTTT.

The chain carries TRBV27 and TRBJ2-7, with 9 bases lining up with TRBD1. This CDR3 region has 16 residues. Germline-derived CDR1 and CDR2 are MNHEY and SMNVEV (reference sequence). Trimming cost V 5 bases and J 0 bases; bases outside gene matches: 8. The CDR3 here is CASSPGTGRSSYEQYF. The DNA of the CDR3 is TGTGCCAGCAGTCCCGGGACAGGGAGGAGCTCCTACGAGCAGTACTTC.

The V gene is TRBV7-2, the J gene TRBJ2-2, with 9 positions matching TRBD1. Germline CDR1 SGHTA, CDR2 FQGNSA. V shed 5 bases, J shed 6 bases, and the junction held 7 bases outside the gene matches. This CDR3 comprises 15 residues. The CDR3 sequence: CASSLGTGFAGELFF. The CDR3 DNA sequence: TGTGCCAGCAGCCTCGGGACAGGGTTCGCCGGGGAGCTGTTTTTT.

The CDR3 protein is CASSSTGSYTEAFF. The CDR3, as DNA: TGTGCCAGCAGCTCGACAGGGTCCTACACTGAAGCTTTCTTT. V is TRBV2 and J is TRBJ1-1, with 7 bases identical to TRBD1. Trimming at V came to 6 bases and at J to 3 bases, leaving 7 bases not matched to a gene. Germline-derived CDR1 and CDR2 are SNHLY and FYNNEI. This CDR3 has 14 amino acids. Supplemented by reference TRBV2 and TRBJ1-1, the full variable domain reads EPEVTQTPSHQVTQMGQEVILRCVPISNHLYFYWYRQILGQKVEFLVSFYNNEISEKSEIFDDQFSVERPDGSNFTLKIRSTKLEDSAMYFCASSSTGSYTEAFFGQGTRLTVV.

The chain carries TRBV5-5 and TRBJ2-3, with D perhaps TRBD1 (5 bases). Per germline, CDR1 SGHKS and CDR2 YYEKEE (reference sequence). The CDR3 covers 19 residues. Trimming removed 3 bases from V and 4 bases from J, with 27 bases in between. CDR3: CASSWTRPSFAGKADTQYF. The CDR3 nucleotides are TGTGCCAGCAGCTGGACCCGCCCAAGCTTCGCAGGGAAGGCAGATACGCAGTATTTT.

The chain combines TRBV9 with TRBJ2-3; 8 bases align to TRBD2. The germline V gene has CDR1 SGDLS and CDR2 YYNGEE. The CDR3 sequence is 15 residues long. V shed 2 bases and J 1 base; nucleotides not matched to a gene: 3. The CDR3 reads CASSVRREGTDTQYF. CDR3 coding DNA: TGTGCCAGCAGCGTTCGGCGGGAGGGCACAGATACGCAGTATTTT. Full variable domain (missing parts from reference TRBV9 and TRBJ2-3): DSGVTQTPKHLITATGQRVTLRCSPRSGDLSVYWYQQSLDQGLQFLIQYYNGEERAKGNILERFSAQQFPDLHSELNLSSLELGDSALYFCASSVRREGTDTQYFGPGTRLTVL.

The J gene is TRBJ2-3, the V gene TRBV11-2; D is ambiguous. The CDR3 runs 15 residues. V lost 0 bases and J lost 1, with 8 bases in between. The germline V gene encodes CDR1 SGHAT and CDR2 FQNNGV. The CDR3 loop is CASSLDPQGTDTQYF. The CDR3 nucleotides read TGTGCCAGCAGCTTAGATCCCCAGGGCACAGATACGCAGTATTTT.

The rearrangement links TRBV2 to TRBJ2-1; 7 bases agree with TRBD1. This CDR3 comprises 15 residues. Germline values: CDR1 SNHLY, CDR2 FYNNEI. Losses at the gene ends were 2 bases for V and 3 bases for J; bases not matched to a gene: 4. This CDR3 is CASSEQTGNYNEQFF. The CDR3, as DNA: TGTGCCAGCAGTGAACAGACAGGGAACTACAATGAGCAGTTCTTC.

V gene TRBV9 combines with J gene TRBJ1-1, with D unclear. Trimming stripped 5 bases from V and 1 base from J, with 9 bases between. Germline CDR1 is SGDLS and CDR2 is YYNGEE. CDR3 length: 13 amino acids. CDR3 bases: TGTGCCAGCAGTAAACTCTCGAACACTGAAGCTTTCTTT. It codes for CASSKLSNTEAFF.

This chain joins TRBV7-2 and TRBJ2-5; 8 bases are shared with TRBD2. CDR3 length: 15 amino acids. Trimming removed 6 bases from V and 6 bases from J; junction bases left unmatched: 12. Germline values: CDR1 SGHTA, CDR2 FQGNSA. Here the CDR3 reads CASRGGGLAFQTQYF. The CDR3 DNA sequence: TGTGCCAGCAGGGGCGGGGGGCTAGCGTTTCAGACCCAGTACTTC.

The genes are TRBV2 and TRBJ2-3; D is undetermined. Germline V gene sequence: CDR1 SNHLY, CDR2 FYNNEI. The V end lost 8 bases, the J end lost 1 base, and 10 bases lay between the germline ends. This CDR3 region has 13 residues. CDR3 sequence: CASGFQGTDTQYF. DNA of the CDR3: TGTGCCAGCGGGTTTCAGGGCACAGATACGCAGTATTTT.

The chain recombines TRBV5-1 with TRBJ2-1; tentative D call: TRBD2 (6 bases). CDR1 is SGHRS, CDR2 YFSETQ, per germline. Deletions cut 6 bases from V and 5 bases from J, with 15 bases between. The CDR3 is made up of 14 amino acids. The CDR3 sequence is CASTRASDDNEQFF. Here the CDR3 DNA reads TGCGCCAGCACGAGGGCTAGCGATGACAATGAGCAGTTCTTC.

The rearrangement joins TRBV5-1 to TRBJ2-3; 11 bases align to TRBD1. The CDR3 consists of 15 residues. Germline V CDR1 and CDR2: SGHRS, YFSETQ. The V and J ends lost 8 bases and 8 bases, in that order; junction bases with no gene match: 13. In nucleotides, the CDR3 is TGCGCCAGTAACCCAGGACAGGGGGCGGAGGGTACGCAGTATTTT. Its translation is CASNPGQGAEGTQYF.

A single count supports this clone. The rearrangement joins TRBV7-8 to TRBJ2-1; TRBD2 might be the D (6 bases). The CDR3 consists of 14 residues. In germline, CDR1 is SGHVS, CDR2 FQNEAQ. V was pared by 5 bases and J by 3 bases, with 11 bases between. The CDR3 loop reads CASSTAGLYNEQFF. As DNA, the CDR3 is TGTGCCAGCAGCACAGCGGGCCTCTACAATGAGCAGTTCTTC.

The genes are TRBV7-2 and TRBJ2-1; TRBD2 agrees at 13 bases. The CDR3 length is 18 residues. Germline V gives CDR1 SGHTA, CDR2 FQGNSA. The V segment lost 2 bases and the J segment 8 bases; nucleotides outside the gene matches: 12. The CDR3 loop is CASSLRGPGLAGIDEQFF. The CDR3 nucleotides are TGTGCCAGCAGCTTACGGGGACCGGGACTAGCGGGAATTGATGAGCAGTTCTTC.

The chain carries TRBV6-5 and TRBJ1-6, with TRBD1 identical over 9 bases. Germline V lookup: CDR1 MNHEY, CDR2 SVGAGI. CDR3 length: 13 residues. Unmatched junction bases numbered 4, after V lost 6 bases and J lost 10 bases. CDR3 sequence reads: CASSPTGGSPLHF. DNA of the CDR3: TGTGCCAGCAGCCCGACAGGGGGGTCACCCCTCCACTTT.

This clone was detected only once. The chain couples TRBV19 to TRBJ2-4; D is perhaps TRBD2 (5 bases). The CDR3 loop spans 15 amino acids. The germline V and J ends were trimmed by 2 bases and 1 base, with 9 bases remaining between them. Looked up from germline, CDR1 is LNHDA and CDR2 is SQIVND (reference sequence). The DNA of the CDR3 is TGTGCCAGTAGTATAAATTCGGGGGCCAAAAACATTCAGTACTTC. It codes for CASSINSGAKNIQYF.

The V gene is TRBV11-2, the J gene TRBJ2-3; D remains ambiguous. Germline assignment: CDR1 SGHAT and CDR2 FQNNGV. V was cut by 1 base and J by 2 bases, with 13 bases left in between. CDR3 length: 16 amino acids. Here the CDR3 DNA reads TGTGCCAGCAGCTTAGGATCCCATGGGCACACAGATACGCAGTATTTT. It codes for CASSLGSHGHTDTQYF.

The chain links TRBV7-9 to TRBJ2-7; TRBD2 might be the D (6 bases). Germline CDR1 SEHNR, CDR2 FQNEAQ (reference sequence). Trimming pared 0 bases from V and 5 bases from J, leaving 8 bases between. CDR3 length: 13 amino acids. The CDR3 DNA reads as TGTGCCAGCAGCTTAGCTAGCGGCCACGAGCAGTACTTC. Amino acids: CASSLASGHEQYF.

The table lists this clone with a count of one. J is TRBJ2-2 and V is TRBV2; D perhaps matches TRBD2 (5 bases). This CDR3 is 14 amino acids long. V lost 8 bases, J lost 4 bases, and 14 bases lay in between. In germline, CDR1 is SNHLY, CDR2 FYNNEI. This chain's CDR3 is CASQKRTSTGELFF. The CDR3 nucleotides are TGTGCCAGCCAAAAGCGGACGAGCACCGGGGAGCTGTTTTTT. Together with reference TRBV2 and TRBJ2-2, the CDR3 gives the full variable domain: EPEVTQTPSHQVTQMGQEVILRCVPISNHLYFYWYRQILGQKVEFLVSFYNNEISEKSEIFDDQFSVERPDGSNFTLKIRSTKLEDSAMYFCASQKRTSTGELFFGEGSRLTVL.

CDR3 sequence (DNA): TGTGCCAGCAGTATACAGGGGGTAGGGGTAGAAGCTTTCTTT. This gives the protein CASSIQGVGVEAFF. The chain has TRBV6-5 and TRBJ1-1; 8 nucleotides align to TRBD1. This CDR3 comprises 14 residues. Per the germline V gene, CDR1 is MNHEY and CDR2 is SVGAGI. The V segment lost 5 bases and the J segment 8 bases; nucleotides outside the gene matches: 10.

V is TRBV6-5 and J is TRBJ2-2; TRBD1 is a possible D gene (5 bases). The CDR3 is made up of 15 amino acids. Trimming took 1 base from V and 1 from J, leaving 7 bases between them. Germline CDR1 MNHEY, CDR2 SVGAGI. CDR3 nucleotide sequence: TGTGCCAGCAGTTACTGGGGCTTGAACACCGGGGAGCTGTTTTTT. This encodes CASSYWGLNTGELFF.

This chain joins TRBV5-1 and TRBJ1-2, with D possibly TRBD1 on 5 matching bases. The germline gives CDR1 SGHRS, CDR2 YFSETQ. The V end was cut by 4 bases, the J end by 4 bases, with 11 bases between. The CDR3 spans 13 residues. The CDR3: CASSNGQAYGYTF. The CDR3 DNA is TGCGCCAGCAGCAATGGACAAGCCTATGGCTACACCTTC.

The V call is TRBV28, the J call TRBJ1-4; perhaps TRBD1 as D (5 bases). V was cut by 1 base and J by 2 bases, with 11 bases left in between. The CDR3 length is 16 residues. The V gene's germline CDR1 is MDHEN and CDR2 SYDVKM. CDR3 region: CASSLSGFGTNEKLFF. The CDR3 nucleotides read TGTGCCAGCAGTTTATCAGGGTTTGGGACTAATGAAAAACTGTTTTTT.

The chain uses TRBV2 and TRBJ2-6; D is ambiguous. The CDR3 sequence is 15 residues long. V was pared by 7 bases and J by 4 bases, with 14 bases between. Germline V gene data show CDR1 as SNHLY and CDR2 as FYNNEI. CDR3 sequence: CASILDLPGANVLTF. The CDR3 nucleotides read TGTGCCAGCATCCTAGACCTCCCGGGGGCCAACGTCCTGACTTTC.

V is TRBV24-1 and J is TRBJ2-6, with a tentative D call TRBD2 (5 bases). The V gene lost 6 bases and the J gene lost 0 bases, with 14 bases spanning the gap. Looked up from germline, CDR1 is KGHDR and CDR2 is SFDVKD. The CDR3 sequence is 17 residues long. CDR3 in amino acids: CATSTNEGFSGANVLTF. In DNA form, the CDR3 reads TGTGCCACCAGTACCAACGAGGGCTTCTCTGGGGCCAACGTCCTGACTTTC.